This TCR beta chain emerged from a study of Graves' ophthalmopathy and Graves' hyperthyroidism. V was pared by 7 bases and J by 2 bases, with 5 bases of the junction left unmatched. CDR1 and CDR2 from the germline V gene are MRHNA and SNTAGT. The CDR3 length is 13 residues. Findings of the study overall: Using 13 signatures, a model distinguished ophthalmopathy from stable hyperthyroidism, reaching about 85% sensitivity and about 81% specificity. This model predicted ophthalmopathy progression (sensitivity approximately 68%, specificity around 72%).

Turning to this clonotype: The antigen remains undetermined.

Scientists amplified the TCR beta CDR3 regions from RNA transcripts. A first-round RT-PCR used HTBI primers, followed by a second-round multiplex PCR. From the multiplex PCR reads, TCRdb called clonotypes with MiXCR, one entry per CDR3 protein. The data hold approximately 160,000 distinct CDR3 sequences, with 37% observed a single time. Diagnosis used clinical symptoms, serum thyroxine, TRAb, thyroid ultrasound and orbital computed tomography. The material sequenced was peripheral blood. This chain links TRBV6-4 with TRBJ2-7, with 7 bases aligning to TRBD1. This receptor was identified in a middle-aged woman with Graves' ophthalmopathy. CDR3 protein: CASIKQGPYEQYF. The CDR3 coding sequence is TGTGCCAGCATTAAACAGGGGCCCTACGAGCAGTACTTC.